These T cell receptor beta chains were read from a single sample in a study of blood T cells in healthy people across ages. TCRdb ran MiXCR on the 5' RACE reads and lists one entry per CDR3 protein. The sample holds approximately 1,100,000 distinct CDR3 sequences, 45% seen once. Sequencing used blood. The origin of the receptors is a woman aged 60-75 years in good health. Both conserved end residues are trimmed from each CDR3.

V gene,CDR3 protein
TRBV6-2/TRBV6-3,ASKRLAGENEQY
TRBV6-5,ASSLGTVVENEQY
TRBV7-2,ASSRSSTSGPYEQY
TRBV7-9,ASGPHNRERTDTQY
TRBV3-1,ASSQGTANYGYT
TRBV20-1,SATGLESYEQY
TRBV20-1,SASGIAGGLYEQY
TRBV14,ASSQDIDNEQF
TRBV4-2,ASSQEGRLAGETQY
TRBV7-2,ASSSMTSGIYEQY
TRBV12-3/TRBV12-4,ASSPGLPGQPQH
TRBV28,ASSLFGAAKNIQY
TRBV7-9,ASNCRDRESHEQY
TRBV13,ASSGRDGISYEQY
TRBV6-2/TRBV6-3,ASTGVNYEQY
TRBV28,ASSLPQGHYGYT
TRBV11-2,ASSWDEDQPQH
TRBV6-6,ASSKGTVFIYEQY
TRBV29-1,GVSSGRGDTQY